This is a list of T cell receptor beta chains from one sample in a study of blood T cells in healthy people across ages. One entry per CDR3 protein, called by TCRdb with MiXCR from the 5' RACE reads. The sample consists of roughly 1,700,000 distinct CDR3 sequences, about 30% of them appearing once. Sequencing was done on a sample of blood. The receptor set was obtained from a woman aged 25 to 45 in good health. Each CDR3 is given with its conserved first and last residue. D genes are given only for firm matches. The listing skips clone size in some rows; elsewhere it reads once, few, many or a size class.

d_call clone_size j_call v_call cdr3_nt cdr3_aa
- few TRBJ2-3 TRBV27 TGTGCCAGCACCCGGGACTCCCGCACAGATACGCAGTATTTT CASTRDSRTDTQYF
- - TRBJ2-3 TRBV5-1 TGCGCCAGCAGCCGTTGGGGAAGTTTAGAAGGAGATACGCAGTATTTT CASSRWGSLEGDTQYF
- many TRBJ1-2 TRBV7-9 TGTGCCAGCGCGGGAAGGGAGAGGGATGGCTACACCTTC CASAGRERDGYTF
- few TRBJ1-5 TRBV20-1 TGCAGGGCTTTCGACGGAGATCAGCCCCAGCATTTT CRAFDGDQPQHF
- many TRBJ1-4 TRBV29-1 TGCAGCGCTTGGCTGGGCGCGACTAATGAAAAACTGTTTTTT CSAWLGATNEKLFF
TRBD1 - TRBJ2-7 TRBV30 TGTGCCTGGAGTTCTCCCCGGGACAGGGGGCCGTACGAGCAGTACTTC CAWSSPRDRGPYEQYF
- - TRBJ2-4 TRBV5-5 TGTGCCAGCAGCTTATGGGGCGAGAACATTCAGTACTTC CASSLWGENIQYF
- - TRBJ2-6 TRBV12-2 TGTGCAACTACGGCCGGGGCCCCTCGCTCTGGGGCCAACGTCCTGACTTTC CATTAGAPRSGANVLTF
- few TRBJ1-2 TRBV18 TGTGCCAGCTCACCACCGACCGAAAACTATGGCTACACCTTC CASSPPTENYGYTF
- - TRBJ2-7 TRBV14 TGTGCCAGCAGCCAAAGATTCACGGAGGGGCAGTACTTC CASSQRFTEGQYF
- few TRBJ2-7 TRBV7-6 TGTGCCAGCAGCTTAGTAGGGTGGGACAATGAGCAGTACTTC CASSLVGWDNEQYF
- - TRBJ2-7 TRBV5-1 TGCGCCAGCAGTCCAGGATACTCGGGAGTGGTCTACGAGCAGTACTTC CASSPGYSGVVYEQYF
- - TRBJ2-1 TRBV6-2/TRBV6-3 TGTGCCAGCAGAGACAGTAGCGGTTCCTACAATGAGCAGTTCTTC CASRDSSGSYNEQFF
- - TRBJ1-2 TRBV18 TGTGCCAGCTCTAAGGACACCAACTATGGCTACACCTTC CASSKDTNYGYTF
TRBD1 - TRBJ1-2 TRBV12-3/TRBV12-4 TGTGCCAGCAGTAGGGACAGGGCAAGTGGCTACACCTTC CASSRDRASGYTF
TRBD2 many TRBJ2-1 TRBV12-3/TRBV12-4 TGTGCCAGCAACGTAGCGGGGTACAATGAGCAGTTCTTC CASNVAGYNEQFF
- - TRBJ1-1 TRBV12-3/TRBV12-4 TGTGCCAGCAGTCAAGGGGGGGCTCTGCTGACTGAAGCTTTCTTT CASSQGGALLTEAFF
TRBD1 many TRBJ2-7 TRBV20-1 TGCAGTGCTAGAGATGGGGACAGGGCGTCCTACGAGCAGTACTTC CSARDGDRASYEQYF
TRBD1 few TRBJ2-7 TRBV5-1 TGCGCCAGCAGCTTGGAGCGACAGGGGGTTCGATCCTACGAGCAGTACTTC CASSLERQGVRSYEQYF
- many TRBJ2-5 TRBV4-3 TGCGCCAGCAGCCAAGGGGTTGGGGCCTACGGGCAGGAGACCCAGTACTTC CASSQGVGAYGQETQYF
TRBD1 - TRBJ1-4 TRBV7-9 TGTGCCAGCAGCTTTGGGACAGGGGTAATGAATGAAAAACTGTTTTTT CASSFGTGVMNEKLFF
- few TRBJ1-5 TRBV4-1 TGCGCCAGCAGCCAAGTATCCTATAGCAATCAGCCCCAGCATTTT CASSQVSYSNQPQHF
- many TRBJ2-6 TRBV5-6 TGTGCCAGCACCTTCAGGCCAGATAGGTCAGGGGCCAACGTCCTGACTTTC CASTFRPDRSGANVLTF
- - TRBJ1-1 TRBV7-9 TGTGCCAGCAGCTCCCGCGGCTCGGACGGGCTGATCATGAACACTGAAGCTTTCTTT CASSSRGSDGLIMNTEAFF
- - TRBJ2-3 TRBV5-5 TGTGCCAGCAGCGGATTCTCGGGTGCAGATACGCAGTATTTT CASSGFSGADTQYF
- - TRBJ2-7 TRBV27 TGTGCCAGCAGTTTGAGAGGTCGGGGTGGGAGCTCCTACGAGCAGTACTTC CASSLRGRGGSSYEQYF
TRBD2 few TRBJ2-2 TRBV29-1 TGCAGCGTTGGGGCTAGCGGATACTCCGGGGAGCTGTTTTTT CSVGASGYSGELFF
- - TRBJ1-1 TRBV4-1 TGCGCCAGCAGCCAAGAAGTCCCAGCTGGTAGCGAAGCTTTCTTT CASSQEVPAGSEAFF
- - TRBJ1-5 TRBV12-3/TRBV12-4 TGTGCCAGCAGTATGGACAGACTTAGCAATCAGCCCCAGCATTTT CASSMDRLSNQPQHF
- - TRBJ1-4 TRBV5-6 TGTGCCAGCAGCCTGGCACCCAAGCCAACTAATGAAAAACTGTTTTTT CASSLAPKPTNEKLFF
TRBD2 - TRBJ2-1 TRBV29-1 TGCAGCGTTGACAGGCTAGCGGGTACAACGGGTGAGCAGTTCTTC CSVDRLAGTTGEQFF
- - TRBJ2-3 TRBV20-1 TGCAGTGCTGGGGAGGGGGCATTAGATACGCAGTATTTT CSAGEGALDTQYF
- many TRBJ2-7 TRBV20-1 TGCAGTGCTAGAGATCTGGGTCAAAGCTCCTACGAGCAGTACTTC CSARDLGQSSYEQYF
- - TRBJ1-5 TRBV2 TGTGCCAGCAGTACTCAGGGAGGCAATCAGCCCCAGCATTTT CASSTQGGNQPQHF
- many TRBJ2-5 TRBV7-2 TGTGCCAGCAGCAACACGCAGGAACTCCAAGAGACCCAGTACTTC CASSNTQELQETQYF